The 8 T cell receptor beta chains listed next were all sequenced from one sample in a study of cytomegalovirus exposure and HLA in healthy donors. Clones were sequenced by immunoSEQ multiplex PCR, and TCRdb holds only the in-frame ones, with some missing. The sample includes 130,000 to 150,000 clones, around 88% of them seen just once. Material for sequencing was PBMCs. The receptors were sampled from a woman aged 18 to 35 in good health and CMV-seropositive.

As concerns this clone: At the DNA level, this CDR3 is encoded by other sequences in the same sample as well. The chain carries TRBV18 and TRBJ2-5, with TRBD1 matching over 7 bases. J lost 5 bases, V lost 3 bases, and 3 bases had no gene match. The CDR3 spans 13 residues. Germline V gene lookup returns CDR1 KGHSH and CDR2 LQKENI. The CDR3 region has the DNA TGTGCCAGCTCACCTCCCAGGGGGGAGACCCAGTACTTC. Protein product: CASSPPRGETQYF.

The rearrangement links TRBV19 to TRBJ2-7, with TRBD1 matching over 8 bases. With V trimmed by 5 bases and J by 5 bases, 17 bases remained unmatched. Germline V gene sequence: CDR1 LNHDA, CDR2 SQIVND (reference sequence). This CDR3 contains 17 residues. In nucleotides, the CDR3 is TGTGCCAGTAGTGTGTTCGGTAGGGACAGGCCCCTCCACGAGCAGTACTTC. Its translation: CASSVFGRDRPLHEQYF.

V and J are TRBV5-1 and TRBJ2-3, with 12 bases fitting TRBD2. V trimming: 4 bases; J trimming: 2 bases; junction bases outside the gene matches: 8. The CDR3 extends over 17 amino acids. Germline V gene lookup returns CDR1 SGHRS and CDR2 YFSETQ. The CDR3 sequence is CASSLPSGGANTDTQYF. For the CDR3, the DNA is TGCGCCAGCAGCCTCCCTAGCGGGGGGGCCAACACAGATACGCAGTATTTT.

CDR3 sequence reads: CATSRDPTRYNEQFF. The CDR3 region has the DNA TGTGCCACCAGCAGAGATCCAACGCGTTACAATGAGCAGTTCTTC. This chain uses TRBV15 with TRBJ2-1; D is unclear. V lost 0 bases and J lost 4, with 10 bases in between. This CDR3 region has 15 residues. CDR1 and CDR2 (germline): LNHNV, YYDKDF (reference sequence). Full variable domain (outside the CDR3, taken from reference TRBV15 and TRBJ2-1): DAMVIQNPRYQVTQFGKPVTLSCSQTLNHNVMYWYQQKSSQAPKLLFHYYDKDFNNEADTPDNFQSRRPNTSFCFLDIRSPGLGDTAMYLCATSRDPTRYNEQFFGPGTRLTVL.

This chain joins TRBV12-5 and TRBJ2-7; no clear D gene. The germline gives CDR1 LGHNT, CDR2 FRNRAP. This CDR3 region has 10 residues. V shed 8 bases and J shed 3 bases, with 5 bases lying between them. The CDR3 sequence is CASLYYEQYF. The DNA of the CDR3 is TGTGCTAGTCTTTACTACGAGCAGTACTTC.

This clone has just one count. This sequence joins TRBV4-2 and TRBJ1-5; tentative D call: TRBD1 (6 bases). V was shortened by 0 bases and J by 6 bases, with 18 bases between the two germline ends. Looked up from germline, CDR1 is LGHNA and CDR2 is YNFKEQ. This CDR3 contains 17 residues. Here the CDR3 reads CASSQDGRRTASQPQHF. The CDR3 DNA sequence: TGTGCCAGCAGCCAAGATGGACGAAGGACAGCATCTCAGCCCCAGCATTTT.

This clone appeared a few times. The chain employs TRBV6-1 and TRBJ1-6; 7 nucleotides line up with TRBD1. Germline V CDR1 and CDR2: MNHNS, SASEGT. V was pared by 5 bases and J by 6 bases, with 7 bases of the junction left unmatched. This CDR3 has 15 amino acids. The CDR3 protein is CASSLKGQTNSPLHF. The CDR3 DNA reads as TGTGCCAGCAGTCTCAAGGGACAGACTAATTCACCCCTCCACTTT.

This clone turned up a few times. The rearrangement joins TRBV7-2 to TRBJ1-1; 7 nucleotides match TRBD1. Germline loops: CDR1 SGHTA, CDR2 FQGNSA. V was clipped by 2 bases and J by 4 bases; unmatched bases: 4. The CDR3 covers 14 residues. The CDR3 bases are TGTGCCAGCAGCTTAAACAGGGGTGGCACTGAAGCTTTCTTT. Translated, it gives CASSLNRGGTEAFF.